The 20 T cell receptor beta chains below come from one sample, sequenced in a study of early T cells in non-severe SARS-CoV-2 infection. TCRdb reprocessed the 5' RACE reads with MiXCR, giving one entry per CDR3 protein. The data show roughly 80,000 distinct CDR3 sequences, about 16% seen once. What was sequenced was whole blood. All receptors derive from an adult who was a healthcare worker with PCR-confirmed SARS-CoV-2 infection or an uninfected control (not recorded which).

This clonotype was picked up a small number of times. The chain employs TRBV24-1 and TRBJ2-1; D gene uncertain. The V gene lost 3 bases and the J gene lost 1 base, with 12 bases spanning the gap. The CDR3 loop spans 16 amino acids. CDR1 is KGHDR and CDR2 is SFDVKD in the germline V gene. The CDR3 coding sequence is TGTGCCACCAGTGATCCCAAAGTAGGATCCTACAATGAGCAGTTCTTC. Its translation is CATSDPKVGSYNEQFF.

This clonotype was picked up a small number of times. The CDR3 sequence is CASSIGTSGGGPNEQFF. CDR3 in DNA: TGTGCCAGTAGTATTGGGACTAGCGGAGGGGGCCCAAATGAGCAGTTCTTC. V is TRBV19 and J is TRBJ2-1; 11 nucleotides match TRBD2. The CDR3 runs to 17 residues. From germline, CDR1 is LNHDA and CDR2 SQIVND (reference sequence). After removal of 3 bases from V and 7 bases from J, the junction contained 11 bases not matched to a gene. The full variable domain, its missing parts supplied by reference TRBV19 and TRBJ2-1, is DGGITQSPKYLFRKEGQNVTLSCEQNLNHDAMYWYRQDPGQGLRLIYYSQIVNDFQKGDIAEGYSVSREKKESFPLTVTSAQKNPTAFYLCASSIGTSGGGPNEQFFGPGTRLTVL.

The chain is built from TRBV5-4 and TRBJ2-5; D may be TRBD1 (6 bases). V lost 1 base and J 5 bases, leaving 12 bases between the germline ends. Germline V gene lookup returns CDR1 SGHNT and CDR2 YYREEE (reference sequence). This CDR3 is 14 amino acids long. Here the CDR3 DNA reads TGTGCCAGCAGCTTGAGGGGGTTTTACGAGACCCAGTACTTC. Protein product: CASSLRGFYETQYF.

This clonotype was found a few times. This chain links TRBV2 with TRBJ2-7; a weak D match, TRBD1 (7 bases). Germline lookup yields CDR1 SNHLY and CDR2 FYNNEI. The CDR3 has 16 residues. Trimming removed 7 bases from V and 6 bases from J, with 25 bases in between. CDR3 sequence reads: CASMEGHGTRGVEQYF. CDR3 coding DNA: TGTGCCAGCATGGAAGGACACGGGACCAGGGGGGTCGAGCAGTACTTC. Supplemented by reference TRBV2 and TRBJ2-7, the full variable domain reads EPEVTQTPSHQVTQMGQEVILRCVPISNHLYFYWYRQILGQKVEFLVSFYNNEISEKSEIFDDQFSVERPDGSNFTLKIRSTKLEDSAMYFCASMEGHGTRGVEQYFGPGTRLTVT.

The chain employs TRBV10-3 and TRBJ2-5, with a tentative D call TRBD1 (5 bases). This CDR3 is 13 amino acids long. Trimming shortened V by 5 bases and J by 4 bases, and 11 bases separated the two germline ends. CDR1 ENHRY and CDR2 SYGVKD come from the germline V gene. CDR3 in amino acids: CAISKTDGETQYF. In nucleotides, the CDR3 is TGTGCCATCAGTAAGACAGACGGAGAGACCCAGTACTTC.

V gene TRBV20-1 combines with J gene TRBJ1-2; 7 bases are shared with TRBD1. The CDR3 sequence is 17 residues long. V trimming: 0 bases; J trimming: 4 bases; junction bases outside the gene matches: 14. Germline CDR1 DFQATT, CDR2 SNEGSKA (reference sequence). The chain's CDR3 is CSARDLSTGTASYGYTF. Written as DNA, the CDR3 is TGCAGTGCTAGAGATCTTTCCACCGGGACAGCATCCTATGGCTACACCTTC.

This rearrangement joins TRBV29-1 to TRBJ2-3; 11 bases agree with TRBD1. The CDR3 contains 12 residues. CDR1 is SQVTM and CDR2 is ANQGSEA in the germline V gene. CDR3 residues: CSSGTGGDTQYF. In nucleotides, the CDR3 is TGCAGTTCCGGGACAGGGGGAGATACGCAGTATTTT.

This clonotype was counted only a few times. The J gene is TRBJ2-6, the V gene TRBV5-5, with D uncertain. Germline CDR1 reads SGHKS; CDR2 reads YYEKEE (reference sequence). V lost 1 base and J lost 0, with 14 bases in between. The CDR3 spans 18 residues. The DNA of the CDR3 is TGTGCCAGCAGCTTGAACAGTGGATTTTTCTCTGGGGCCAACGTCCTGACTTTC. Its translation: CASSLNSGFFSGANVLTF.

This clonotype showed up just a few times. The chain joins TRBV20-1 to TRBJ1-6, with TRBD1 matching over 8 bases. The CDR3 consists of 14 residues. CDR1 is DFQATT and CDR2 is SNEGSKA in the germline V gene (reference sequence). V dropped 4 bases and J dropped 4; count of bases not matched to a gene: 3. DNA for the CDR3: TGCAGTGCTATGCGGACAGGGTATAATTCACCCCTCCACTTT. Translation gives CSAMRTGYNSPLHF.

This clonotype was seen a handful of times. This rearrangement joins TRBV21-1 to TRBJ2-7; TRBD1, as called in the table, went unchecked against the DNA. TRBV21-1 is assigned pseudogene status. The CDR3 has 12 residues. The CDR3, as DNA: TGTGCCAGCAGCATGGGGGGGTACGAGCAGTACTTC. This sequence encodes CASSMGGYEQYF.

The gene calls are TRBV12-3 or TRBV12-4 and TRBJ1-2, with a weak D call TRBD1 (6 bases). The CDR3 length is 15 residues. V dropped 6 bases and J dropped 8 bases, with 22 bases sitting between them. DNA for the CDR3: TGTGCCAGCAGCCTCACCGGGACAAAACTAGGCGGCTACACCTTC. As protein: CASSLTGTKLGGYTF.

This clonotype was seen more than once but under ten times. J is TRBJ2-7 and V is TRBV3-1; the D is unclear. Trimming left V 3 bases short and J 6 bases short, with 15 bases between. The germline gives CDR1 LGHDT, CDR2 YNNKEL (reference sequence). The CDR3 consists of 14 residues. The CDR3 loop is CASSQNDVIGEQYF. The CDR3 coding sequence is TGTGCCAGCAGCCAGAATGACGTTATCGGCGAGCAGTACTTC.

This rearrangement joins TRBV29-1 to TRBJ2-7; D tentatively fits TRBD1 or TRBD2 (5 bases each). Germline CDR1 SQVTM, CDR2 ANQGSEA. The CDR3 has 12 amino acids. Trimming removed 7 bases at V and 4 bases at J, with 14 bases between. The CDR3 region is CSAGTGRYEQYF. CDR3 in DNA: TGCAGCGCCGGGACCGGCCGGTACGAGCAGTACTTC.

This clonotype was seen repeatedly, ten times or more. This rearrangement joins TRBV6-1 to TRBJ1-5; the match to TRBD1 covers 9 bases. CDR3 length: 15 residues. Germline CDR1 is MNHNS and CDR2 is SASEGT. The junction had 7 bases not matched to a gene; V was cut back by 6 bases and J by 4 bases. CDR3 residues: CASSRTGVVNQPQHF. The DNA of the CDR3 is TGTGCCAGCAGCCGGACAGGGGTGGTGAATCAGCCCCAGCATTTT.

The rearrangement links TRBV5-6 to TRBJ1-2; D is unresolved. Germline V gene sequence: CDR1 SGHDT, CDR2 YYEEEE. Trimming pared 4 bases from V and 4 bases from J, leaving 20 bases between. This CDR3 comprises 16 residues. CDR3 DNA: TGTGCCAGCAGCCGATGGGTCTTACCTAATGTCTATGGCTACACCTTC. Its translation is CASSRWVLPNVYGYTF.

This clonotype was counted ten times or more. This rearrangement joins TRBV27 to TRBJ1-2; 8 bases line up with TRBD1. There are 14 residues in the CDR3. Germline V gene sequence: CDR1 MNHEY, CDR2 SMNVEV (reference sequence). V was clipped by 6 bases and J by 2 bases; unmatched bases: 5. CDR3 coding DNA: TGTGCCAGCAGCCCCCGACAGGGGAACTATGGCTACACCTTC. Translation gives CASSPRQGNYGYTF.

The CDR3 DNA reads as TGTGCTAGTGGGCCCGATTACAATGAGCAGTTCTTC. This sequence encodes CASGPDYNEQFF. The J gene is TRBJ2-1, the V gene TRBV12-5, with D unclear. Germline CDR1 reads LGHNT; CDR2 reads FRNRAP. The CDR3 totals 12 residues. Trimming removed 6 bases at V and 4 bases at J, with 7 bases between.

This clonotype was observed many times. The rearrangement joins TRBV7-2 to TRBJ1-5, with a weak D call TRBD1 (5 bases). The CDR3 extends over 15 amino acids. Germline CDR1 SGHTA, CDR2 FQGNSA. The germline V and J ends were trimmed by 5 bases and 9 bases, with 20 bases remaining between them. The CDR3 bases are TGTGCCAGCAGCCCCCGACAGCTCCTTCCCGTGCCCCAGCATTTT. This sequence encodes CASSPRQLLPVPQHF. The full variable domain, its missing parts supplied by reference TRBV7-2 and TRBJ1-5, is GAGVSQSPSNKVTEKGKDVELRCDPISGHTALYWYRQSLGQGLEFLIYFQGNSAPDKSGLPSDRFSAERTGGSVSTLTIQRTQQEDSAVYLCASSPRQLLPVPQHFGDGTRLSIL.

This sequence joins TRBV28 and TRBJ2-5; D remains unclear. Germline V lookup: CDR1 MDHEN, CDR2 SYDVKM. The CDR3 has 14 amino acids. V lost 9 bases, J lost 2 bases, and 16 bases lay in between. For the CDR3, the DNA is TGTGCCAGATTCTTCGACCGTAGTCAAGAGACCCAGTACTTC. It encodes CARFFDRSQETQYF.

This clonotype came up many times. The gene calls are TRBV29-1 and TRBJ1-2, with 9 bases that match TRBD1. Losses at the gene ends were 6 bases for V and 3 bases for J; bases not matched to a gene: 8. The CDR3 loop spans 14 amino acids. The germline V gene encodes CDR1 SQVTM and CDR2 ANQGSEA. This chain's CDR3 is CSVRKDRGDYGYTF. The CDR3 region has the DNA TGCAGCGTGAGAAAGGACAGGGGTGACTATGGCTACACCTTC.